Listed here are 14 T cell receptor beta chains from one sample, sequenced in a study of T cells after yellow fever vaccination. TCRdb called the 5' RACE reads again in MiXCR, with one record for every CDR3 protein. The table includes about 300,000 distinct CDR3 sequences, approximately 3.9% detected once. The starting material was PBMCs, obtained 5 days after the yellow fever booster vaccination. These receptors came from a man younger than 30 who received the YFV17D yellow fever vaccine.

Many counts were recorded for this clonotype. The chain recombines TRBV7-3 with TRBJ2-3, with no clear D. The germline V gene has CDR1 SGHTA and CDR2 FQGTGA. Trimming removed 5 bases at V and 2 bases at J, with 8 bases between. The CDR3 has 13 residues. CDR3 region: CASSPSITDTQYF. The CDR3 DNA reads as TGTGCCAGCAGCCCATCAATCACAGATACGCAGTATTTT.

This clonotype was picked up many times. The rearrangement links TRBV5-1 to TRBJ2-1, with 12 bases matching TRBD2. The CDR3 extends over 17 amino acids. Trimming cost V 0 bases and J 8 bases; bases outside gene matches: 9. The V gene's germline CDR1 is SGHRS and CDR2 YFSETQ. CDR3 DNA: TGCGCCAGCAGCTTGGTGCTAGCGGGGGGGAACGAGCATGAGCAGTTCTTC. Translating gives CASSLVLAGGNEHEQFF.

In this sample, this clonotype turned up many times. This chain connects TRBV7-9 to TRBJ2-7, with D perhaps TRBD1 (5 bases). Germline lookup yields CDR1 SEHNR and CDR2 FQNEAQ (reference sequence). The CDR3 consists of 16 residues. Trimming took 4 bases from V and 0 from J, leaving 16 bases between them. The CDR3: CASSSTVLHSSYEQYV. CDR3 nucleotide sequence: TGTGCCAGCAGCTCGACAGTCTTACACAGCTCCTACGAGCAGTACGTC.

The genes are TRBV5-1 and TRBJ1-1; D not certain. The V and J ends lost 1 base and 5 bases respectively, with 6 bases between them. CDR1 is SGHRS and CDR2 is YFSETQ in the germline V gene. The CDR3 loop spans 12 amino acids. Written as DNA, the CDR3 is TGCGCCAGCAGCTTGCCCGAGACTGAAGCTTTCTTT. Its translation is CASSLPETEAFF.

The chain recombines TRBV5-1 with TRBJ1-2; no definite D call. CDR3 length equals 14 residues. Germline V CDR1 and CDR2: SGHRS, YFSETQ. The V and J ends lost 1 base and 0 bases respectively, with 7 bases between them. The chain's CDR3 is CASSLRAPNYGYTF. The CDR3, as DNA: TGCGCCAGCAGCTTGAGGGCCCCTAACTATGGCTACACCTTC.

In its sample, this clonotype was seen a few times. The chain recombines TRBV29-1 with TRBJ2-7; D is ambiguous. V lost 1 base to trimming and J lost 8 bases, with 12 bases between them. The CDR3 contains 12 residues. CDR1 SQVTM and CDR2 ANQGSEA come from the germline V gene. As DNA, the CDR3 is TGCAGCGTTGAAGGGACGGAGTCGCAGCAGTACTTC. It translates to CSVEGTESQQYF.

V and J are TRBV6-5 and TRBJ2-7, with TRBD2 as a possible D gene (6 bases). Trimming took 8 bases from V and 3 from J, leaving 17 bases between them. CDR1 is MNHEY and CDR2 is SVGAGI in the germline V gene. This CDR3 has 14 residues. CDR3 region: CASGNLGGYYEQYF. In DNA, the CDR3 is TGTGCCAGCGGAAACCTCGGGGGTTACTACGAGCAGTACTTC.

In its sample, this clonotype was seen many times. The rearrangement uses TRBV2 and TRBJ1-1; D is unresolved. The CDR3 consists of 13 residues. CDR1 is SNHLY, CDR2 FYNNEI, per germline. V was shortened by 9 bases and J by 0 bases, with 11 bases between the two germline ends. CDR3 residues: CASLLSMNTEAFF. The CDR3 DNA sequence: TGTGCCAGTTTACTTTCCATGAACACTGAAGCTTTCTTT.

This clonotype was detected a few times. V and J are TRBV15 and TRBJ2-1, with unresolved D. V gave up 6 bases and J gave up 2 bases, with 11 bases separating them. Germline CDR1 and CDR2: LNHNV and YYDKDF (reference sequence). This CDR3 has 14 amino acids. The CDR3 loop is CATRGRSAYNEQFF. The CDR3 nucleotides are TGTGCCACCAGAGGCCGATCAGCCTACAATGAGCAGTTCTTC.

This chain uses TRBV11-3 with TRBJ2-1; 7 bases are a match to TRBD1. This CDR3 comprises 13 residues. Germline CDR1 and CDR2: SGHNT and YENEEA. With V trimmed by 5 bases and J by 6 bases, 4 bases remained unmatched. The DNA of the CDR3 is TGTGCCAGCAGCCCCAGGGGGTTCAATGAGCAGTTCTTC. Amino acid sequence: CASSPRGFNEQFF.

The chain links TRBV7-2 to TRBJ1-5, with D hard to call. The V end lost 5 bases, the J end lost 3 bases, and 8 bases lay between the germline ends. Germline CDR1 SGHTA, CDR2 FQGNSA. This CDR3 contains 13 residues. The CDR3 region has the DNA TGTGCCAGCAGCAGGGTTCACAATCAGCCCCAGCATTTT. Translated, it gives CASSRVHNQPQHF.

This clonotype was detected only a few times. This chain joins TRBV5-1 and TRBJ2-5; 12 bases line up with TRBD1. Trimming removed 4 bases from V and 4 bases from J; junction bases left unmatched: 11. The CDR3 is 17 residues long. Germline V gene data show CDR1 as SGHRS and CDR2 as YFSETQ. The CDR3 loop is CASSPGQGAGVGETQYF. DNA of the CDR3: TGCGCCAGCAGCCCGGGACAGGGGGCCGGGGTAGGAGAGACCCAGTACTTC.

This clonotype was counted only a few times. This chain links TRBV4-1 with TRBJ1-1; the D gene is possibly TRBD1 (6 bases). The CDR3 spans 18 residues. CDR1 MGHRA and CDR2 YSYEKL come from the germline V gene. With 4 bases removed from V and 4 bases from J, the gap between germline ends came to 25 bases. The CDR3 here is CASSPPIGGLAYGTEAFF. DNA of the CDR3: TGCGCCAGCAGCCCCCCCATCGGGGGCCTGGCATACGGCACTGAAGCTTTCTTT.

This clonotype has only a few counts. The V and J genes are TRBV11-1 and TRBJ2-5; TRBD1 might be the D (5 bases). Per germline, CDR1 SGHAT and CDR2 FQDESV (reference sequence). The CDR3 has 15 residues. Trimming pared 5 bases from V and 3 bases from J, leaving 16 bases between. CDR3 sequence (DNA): TGTGCCAGCAGCCGGCGTCCGACAGCTAAAGAGACCCAGTACTTC. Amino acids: CASSRRPTAKETQYF.